This T cell receptor (beta chain) stems from a study of blood T cell repertoires in COVID-19. Trimming removed 0 bases at V and 6 bases at J, with 10 bases between. The length of the CDR3 is 14 residues. The germline CDR1 and CDR2 sequences are SGHRS and YFSETQ. Libraries were prepared by immunoSEQ multiplex PCR; TCRdb keeps only in-frame clonotypes and omits some of them. In the table there are fewer than 200,000 clones, 75% to 85% of which are singletons. The chain has TRBV5-1 and TRBJ2-1, with D perhaps TRBD2 (6 bases). The receptor comes from a woman aged 55 to 70 with COVID-19, enrolled during active disease. Sequencing used peripheral blood. CDR3 amino acids: CASSLALAPNEQFF. Here the CDR3 DNA reads TGCGCCAGCAGCTTGGCACTAGCTCCCAATGAGCAGTTCTTC.